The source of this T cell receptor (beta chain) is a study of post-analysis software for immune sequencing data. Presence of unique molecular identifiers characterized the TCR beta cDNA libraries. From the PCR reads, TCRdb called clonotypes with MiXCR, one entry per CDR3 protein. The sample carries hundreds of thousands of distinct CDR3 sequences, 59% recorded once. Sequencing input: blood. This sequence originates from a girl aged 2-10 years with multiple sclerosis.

CDR3 nucleotides: TGTGCCAGCAGCGTAGGGGTGACCAAAAACATTCAGTACTTC. Residues: CASSVGVTKNIQYF. V is TRBV7-9 and J is TRBJ2-4; possibly TRBD1 for D (5 bases). The CDR3 runs 14 residues. In germline, CDR1 is SEHNR, CDR2 FQNEAQ (reference sequence). V was clipped by 5 bases and J by 2 bases, with 10 bases between them.